Each of the 20 T cell receptor beta chains below was sequenced from the same sample in a study of Graves' ophthalmopathy and Graves' hyperthyroidism. The TCR beta CDR3 regions underwent amplification from RNA transcripts. Following a first-round RT-PCR that used HTBI primers, a second-round multiplex PCR was carried out. TCRdb recomputed calls from the multiplex PCR reads with MiXCR, one row per CDR3 protein. The table lists about 1.2 million distinct CDR3 sequences, less than 45% of them singletons. The specimen sequenced was peripheral blood or thyroid tissue (not recorded which). Receptors originate from an adult man with Graves' hyperthyroidism.

This clonotype turned up a few times. The chain carries TRBV7-8 and TRBJ1-2; D remains unclear. The CDR3 loop spans 13 amino acids. Germline V gene lookup returns CDR1 SGHVS and CDR2 FQNEAQ. V dropped 5 bases and J dropped 7 bases, with 14 bases sitting between them. The CDR3 bases are TGTGCCAGCAGCCATAGGGCGGGAGTTGGCTACACCTTC. This gives the protein CASSHRAGVGYTF. Full variable domain (rest looked up from reference TRBV7-8 and TRBJ1-2): GAGVSQSPRYKVAKRGQDVALRCDPISGHVSLFWYQQALGQGPEFLTYFQNEAQLDKSGLPSDRFFAERPEGSVSTLKIQRTQQEDSAVYLCASSHRAGVGYTFGSGTRLTVV.

Of note for this clonotype: A much larger clone is a single base away; this may be a read error. V gene TRBV10-2 combines with J gene TRBJ2-2; D not resolved. The CDR3 extends over 13 amino acids. Germline V gives CDR1 WSHSY, CDR2 SAAADI. The CDR3 nucleotides are TGCGCCGGCAGTGAATTAAGGGCCGGGGAGCTGTTTTTT. Translated: CAGSELRAGELFF.

This chain joins TRBV7-2 and TRBJ2-5, with 7 bases lining up with TRBD2. The CDR3 contains 16 residues. Unmatched junction bases numbered 21, after V lost 8 bases and J lost 9 bases. Germline CDR1 and CDR2: SGHTA and FQGNSA. The CDR3 DNA reads as TGTGCCAGCGCCAGCTTTGCGGGAGAAACCTTGGGGGCCCAGTACTTC. It codes for CASASFAGETLGAQYF.

This clonotype has only a few counts. The junction differs from germline at one of its ends, possibly a read error. The CDR3 DNA reads as TGTGCCAGCAGTCGGAGGCACTCCGACAATGAGCAGTTCTTC. It is translated as CASSRRHSDNEQFF. This sequence joins TRBV25-1 and TRBJ2-1; TRBD2 is a possible D gene (5 bases). Germline V gene sequence: CDR1 MGHDK, CDR2 SYGVNS. The CDR3 sequence is 14 residues long.

This clonotype was observed at least ten times. The chain links TRBV7-9 to TRBJ1-2; TRBD1 matches at 10 bases. V lost 5 bases to trimming and J lost 5 bases; unmatched junction nucleotides: 11. Germline lookup yields CDR1 SEHNR and CDR2 FQNEAQ (reference sequence). The CDR3 runs to 16 residues. The CDR3, as DNA: TGTGCCAGCAGCGCACTGACAGGGGGCCGAGGATATGGCTACACCTTC. Amino acid sequence: CASSALTGGRGYGYTF.

This chain connects TRBV6-6 to TRBJ1-1, with 9 bases aligning to TRBD1. V was pared by 2 bases and J by 0 bases, with 13 bases of the junction left unmatched. The CDR3 sequence is 19 residues long. Germline CDR1 MNHNY, CDR2 SVGAGI (reference sequence). The CDR3 DNA reads TGTGCCAGCAGTTACGATCCGGGACAGGGCTTTTGGATGAACACTGAAGCTTTCTTT. Translated: CASSYDPGQGFWMNTEAFF.

This clonotype was seen only a few times. The chain links TRBV29-1 to TRBJ2-2; TRBD2 might be the D (5 bases). CDR3 length: 13 residues. The germline gives CDR1 SQVTM, CDR2 ANQGSEA. Deletions cut 4 bases from V and 6 bases from J, with 12 bases between. The CDR3 spells CSVGRRPPGELFF. The CDR3 region has the DNA TGCAGCGTTGGCCGGAGGCCCCCCGGGGAGCTGTTTTTT.

This clonotype was seen more than once but under ten times. A much larger clone differs from this one at a single base, so this may be a read error. The V and J genes are TRBV20-1 and TRBJ1-1; possibly TRBD1 for D (5 bases). V was trimmed by 3 bases and J by 4 bases, leaving 18 bases between them. CDR1 is DFQATT and CDR2 is SNEGSKA in the germline V gene (reference sequence). CDR3 length: 15 residues. Here the CDR3 DNA reads TGCAGTGCTAGCGGTGGGACGGTAAGGGGCACTGAAGCTTTCTTT. Encoded protein: CSASGGTVRGTEAFF.

This clonotype was observed many times. V usage is TRBV7-2 and J usage is TRBJ1-1; D gene unclear. Trimming cost V 2 bases and J 5 bases, with 12 bases left between them. The CDR3 has 14 amino acids. The germline V gene encodes CDR1 SGHTA and CDR2 FQGNSA. Here the CDR3 DNA reads TGTGCCAGCAGCTTATTAAGAGAGACAACTGAAGCTTTCTTT. This gives the protein CASSLLRETTEAFF.

The chain is built from TRBV20-1 and TRBJ1-1; 9 positions match TRBD1. The CDR3 is made up of 15 amino acids. CDR1 DFQATT and CDR2 SNEGSKA come from the germline V gene (reference sequence). The V segment lost 7 bases and the J segment 1 base; nucleotides outside the gene matches: 10. The CDR3 sequence is CSVRDPGQGNTEAFF. The CDR3, as DNA: TGCAGTGTTAGGGACCCGGGACAGGGGAACACTGAAGCTTTCTTT.

V is TRBV29-1 and J is TRBJ2-5; tentative D call: TRBD1 (6 bases). Trimming stripped 6 bases from V and 4 bases from J, with 21 bases between. The CDR3 covers 15 residues. The germline V gene has CDR1 SQVTM and CDR2 ANQGSEA. The CDR3 spells CSVVRVGGSGETQYF. The CDR3 DNA reads TGCAGCGTGGTCCGGGTAGGGGGTTCGGGAGAGACCCAGTACTTC.

This clonotype was recorded at least ten times. The chain joins TRBV9 to TRBJ2-2; D might be TRBD2 (5 bases). The CDR3 sequence is 14 residues long. Deletions cut 0 bases from V and 7 bases from J, with 10 bases between. Germline V gene data show CDR1 as SGDLS and CDR2 as YYNGEE. CDR3 bases: TGTGCCAGCAGCGTAGCCCACGAGGGCGGGGAGCTGTTTTTT. Protein product: CASSVAHEGGELFF.

At least ten counts were recorded for this clonotype. The chain employs TRBV19 and TRBJ2-7; D is perhaps TRBD1 or TRBD2 (7 bases each). CDR3 size: 14 residues. V was trimmed by 8 bases and J by 7 bases, leaving 21 bases between them. Per germline, CDR1 LNHDA and CDR2 SQIVND (reference sequence). The DNA of the CDR3 is TGTGCCAGTTCTCGACAGGGAGGAGCGGGGGAGCAGTACTTC. It is translated as CASSRQGGAGEQYF.

This clonotype showed up just a few times. The gene calls are TRBV6-5 and TRBJ2-2; 10 bases line up with TRBD1. Per the germline V gene, CDR1 is MNHEY and CDR2 is SVGAGI. There are 16 residues in the CDR3. V lost 4 bases, J lost 1 base, and 3 bases stayed unmatched. The CDR3 is CASSSGQGMNTGELFF. The CDR3, as DNA: TGTGCCAGCAGTTCGGGACAGGGGATGAACACCGGGGAGCTGTTTTTT.

This clonotype was seen ten or more times. This chain joins TRBV7-2 and TRBJ1-1; 7 positions agree with TRBD1. The CDR3 is made up of 18 amino acids. CDR1 and CDR2 (germline): SGHTA, FQGNSA. The ends lost 5 bases at V and 3 bases at J; junction bases unmatched: 18. The CDR3 protein is CASSHPLTTGLSYTEAFF. DNA for the CDR3: TGTGCCAGCAGCCACCCCCTAACGACAGGGCTCTCTTACACTGAAGCTTTCTTT.

This clonotype was picked up one time. V and J are TRBV19 and TRBJ1-1; 9 bases are shared with TRBD1. From germline, CDR1 is LNHDA and CDR2 SQIVND (reference sequence). With 9 bases clipped from V and 0 bases from J, the junction kept 14 bases outside the gene matches. This CDR3 is 17 amino acids long. CDR3 amino acids: CASSYSTGGGLNTEAFF. In DNA form, the CDR3 reads TGTGCCAGCAGTTACTCGACAGGGGGTGGCCTGAACACTGAAGCTTTCTTT.

This clonotype has a count of ten or more. The V gene is TRBV20-1, the J gene TRBJ2-5; D remains unclear. The germline V gene has CDR1 DFQATT and CDR2 SNEGSKA (reference sequence). The CDR3 is made up of 11 amino acids. Deletions cut 7 bases from V and 5 bases from J, with 11 bases between. The CDR3 DNA sequence: TGCAGTGTCGTCTACGTGGAGACCCAGTACTTC. It yields the protein CSVVYVETQYF.

This clonotype was counted at least ten times. The chain has TRBV7-8 and TRBJ2-7; D gene unclear. The CDR3 has 12 residues. Trimming removed 3 bases at V and 2 bases at J, with 5 bases between. Germline CDR1 reads SGHVS; CDR2 reads FQNEAQ. The CDR3 spells CASSFSTYEQYF. The CDR3 DNA sequence: TGTGCCAGCAGCTTCTCAACCTACGAGCAGTACTTC.

In this sample, this clonotype turned up a few times. The chain is built from TRBV20-1 and TRBJ2-5, with 8 bases matching TRBD2. The germline CDR1 and CDR2 sequences are DFQATT and SNEGSKA (reference sequence). With V trimmed by 6 bases and J by 4 bases, 22 bases remained unmatched. CDR3 length: 18 amino acids. The CDR3 loop reads CSAPGPQGGRRGGETQYF. The CDR3 DNA reads as TGCAGTGCCCCGGGCCCTCAGGGCGGGAGGAGGGGCGGAGAGACCCAGTACTTC.

This clonotype has ten or more counts. V and J are TRBV7-6 and TRBJ2-5, with D possibly TRBD1 on 5 matching bases. The CDR3 runs to 14 residues. Germline V gene sequence: CDR1 SGHVS, CDR2 FNYEAQ. V was cut by 5 bases and J by 4 bases, with 14 bases left in between. In DNA form, the CDR3 reads TGTGCCAGCAGCCCAGAGACAGCTGCAGAGACCCAGTACTTC. Amino acid sequence: CASSPETAAETQYF.